The clone carrying this TCR beta chain has only a few counts. Time point noted: patch test 2, 6 weeks after DPC sensitization. The sample's treatment: therapeutic diphenylcyclopropenone sensitization with weekly scalp DPC. The sample originates from a study of human T cells and chemical hapten exposure. TCRdb ran MiXCR on the RACE reads and lists one entry per CDR3 protein. The table records about 100,000 distinct CDR3 sequences, approximately 10% of them present only once. Sequencing was performed on whole blood, taken in connection with sensitization to the hapten diphenylcyclopropenone (DPC). The sequence was obtained from a woman in her forties with alopecia areata. Some clones in this sample may be carry-over from other donors' samples.

The chain's CDR3 is CSVAQGSYEQYF. The CDR3 coding sequence is TGCAGCGTTGCCCAGGGTAGCTACGAGCAGTACTTC. This rearrangement joins TRBV29-1 to TRBJ2-7, with TRBD1 as a possible D gene (5 bases). The germline V gene encodes CDR1 SQVTM and CDR2 ANQGSEA. The CDR3 runs to 12 residues. Between the trimmed V and J ends, which lost 4 bases and 3 bases, there was a span of 10 bases.